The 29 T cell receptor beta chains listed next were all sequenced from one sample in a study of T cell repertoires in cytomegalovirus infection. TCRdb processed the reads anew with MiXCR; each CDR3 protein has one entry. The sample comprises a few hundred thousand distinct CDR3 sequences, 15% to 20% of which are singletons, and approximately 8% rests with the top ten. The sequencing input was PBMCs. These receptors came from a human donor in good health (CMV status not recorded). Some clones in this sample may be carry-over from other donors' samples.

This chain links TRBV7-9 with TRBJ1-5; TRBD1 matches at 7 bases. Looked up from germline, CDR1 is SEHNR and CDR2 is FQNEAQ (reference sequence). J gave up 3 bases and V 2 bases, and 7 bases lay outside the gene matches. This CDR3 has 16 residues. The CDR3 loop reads CASSLSPDRDNQPQHF. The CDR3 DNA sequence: TGTGCCAGCAGCTTATCTCCCGACAGGGACAATCAGCCCCAGCATTTT.

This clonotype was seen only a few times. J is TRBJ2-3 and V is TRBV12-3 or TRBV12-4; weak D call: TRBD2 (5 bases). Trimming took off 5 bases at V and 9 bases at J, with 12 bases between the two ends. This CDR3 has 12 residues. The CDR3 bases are TGTGCCAGCAGTCCCGGGATAGGGACGCAGTATTTT. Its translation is CASSPGIGTQYF.

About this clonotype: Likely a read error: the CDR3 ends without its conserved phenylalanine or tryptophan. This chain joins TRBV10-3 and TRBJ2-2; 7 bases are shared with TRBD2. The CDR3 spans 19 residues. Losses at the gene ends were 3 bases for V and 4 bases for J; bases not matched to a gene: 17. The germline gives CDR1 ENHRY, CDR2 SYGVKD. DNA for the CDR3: TGTGCCATCAGTGATAGGCGCGCCGACGGGAGGAGGGGCACCGGGGAGCTGTTTCTT. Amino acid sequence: CAISDRRADGRRGTGELFL.

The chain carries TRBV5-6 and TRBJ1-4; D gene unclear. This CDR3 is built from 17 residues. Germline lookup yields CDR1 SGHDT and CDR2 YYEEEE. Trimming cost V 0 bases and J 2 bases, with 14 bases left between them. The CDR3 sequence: CASSLAGGHSTNEKLFF. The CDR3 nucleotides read TGTGCCAGCAGCTTGGCGGGAGGCCATTCTACTAATGAAAAACTGTTTTTT.

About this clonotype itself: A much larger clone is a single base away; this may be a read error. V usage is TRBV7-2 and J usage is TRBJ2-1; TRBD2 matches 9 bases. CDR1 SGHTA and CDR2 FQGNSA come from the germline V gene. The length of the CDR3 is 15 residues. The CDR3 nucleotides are TGTGCCTGCAGCTTAGAGGCGGGGGGGTGGAATGAGCAGTTCTTC. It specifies CACSLEAGGWNEQFF.

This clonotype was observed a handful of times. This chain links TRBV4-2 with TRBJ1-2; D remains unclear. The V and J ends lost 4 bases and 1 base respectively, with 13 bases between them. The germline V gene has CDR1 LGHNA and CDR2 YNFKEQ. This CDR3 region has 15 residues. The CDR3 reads CASSRPPAGNYGYTF. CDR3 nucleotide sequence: TGTGCCAGCAGCCGACCCCCGGCCGGTAACTATGGCTACACCTTC.

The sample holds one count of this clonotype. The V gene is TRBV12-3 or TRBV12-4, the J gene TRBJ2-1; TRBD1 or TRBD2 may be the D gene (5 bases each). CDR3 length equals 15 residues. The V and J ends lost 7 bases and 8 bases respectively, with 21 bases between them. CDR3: CASTLRDREGHEQFF. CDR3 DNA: TGTGCCAGCACCCTCCGGGACCGCGAAGGGCATGAGCAGTTCTTC.

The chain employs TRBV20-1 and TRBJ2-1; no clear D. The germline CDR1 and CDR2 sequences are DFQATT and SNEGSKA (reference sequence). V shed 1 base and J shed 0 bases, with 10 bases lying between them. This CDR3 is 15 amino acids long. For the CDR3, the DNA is TGCAGTGCTAGAGGTAGCCTATTCTCCTACAATGAGCAGTTCTTC. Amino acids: CSARGSLFSYNEQFF.

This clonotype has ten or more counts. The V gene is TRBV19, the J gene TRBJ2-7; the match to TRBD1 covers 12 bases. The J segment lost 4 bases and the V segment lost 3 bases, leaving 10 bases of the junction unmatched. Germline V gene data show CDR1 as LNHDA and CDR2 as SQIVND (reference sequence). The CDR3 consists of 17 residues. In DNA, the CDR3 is TGTGCCAGTAGTATCTCCGGGACAGGGGGCCTCATTTACGAGCAGTACTTC. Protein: CASSISGTGGLIYEQYF.

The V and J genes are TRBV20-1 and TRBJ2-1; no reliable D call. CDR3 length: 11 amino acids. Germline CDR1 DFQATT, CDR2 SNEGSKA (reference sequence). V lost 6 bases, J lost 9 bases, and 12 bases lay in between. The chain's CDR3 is CSATDWGEQFF. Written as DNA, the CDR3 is TGCAGTGCCACTGATTGGGGTGAGCAGTTCTTC.

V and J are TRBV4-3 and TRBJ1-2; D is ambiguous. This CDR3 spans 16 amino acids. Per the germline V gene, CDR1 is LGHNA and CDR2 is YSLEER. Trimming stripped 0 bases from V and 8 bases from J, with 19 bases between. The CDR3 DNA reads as TGCGCCAGCAGCCAAGATTTGCTGCTCCAAGGCTTGGGCTACACCTTC. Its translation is CASSQDLLLQGLGYTF.

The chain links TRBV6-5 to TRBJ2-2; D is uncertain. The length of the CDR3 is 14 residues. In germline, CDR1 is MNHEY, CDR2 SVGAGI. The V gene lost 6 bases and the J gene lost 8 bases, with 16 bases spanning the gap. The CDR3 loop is CASSLSAARGELFF. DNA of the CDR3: TGTGCCAGCAGCCTTTCGGCGGCCAGGGGGGAGCTGTTTTTT.

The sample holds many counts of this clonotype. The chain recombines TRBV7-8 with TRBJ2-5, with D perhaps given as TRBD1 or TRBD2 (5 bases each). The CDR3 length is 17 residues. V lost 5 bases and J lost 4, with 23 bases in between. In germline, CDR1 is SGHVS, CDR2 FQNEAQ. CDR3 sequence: CASSLGFGGNQAETQYF. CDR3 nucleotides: TGTGCCAGCAGCCTAGGGTTTGGGGGAAACCAGGCAGAGACCCAGTACTTC.

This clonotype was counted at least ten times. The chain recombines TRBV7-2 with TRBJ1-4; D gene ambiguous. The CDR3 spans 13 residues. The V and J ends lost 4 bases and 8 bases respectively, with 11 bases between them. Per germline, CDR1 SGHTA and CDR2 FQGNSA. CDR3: CASSSRTEEKLFF. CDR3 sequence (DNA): TGTGCCAGCAGCTCCCGGACGGAGGAAAAACTGTTTTTT.

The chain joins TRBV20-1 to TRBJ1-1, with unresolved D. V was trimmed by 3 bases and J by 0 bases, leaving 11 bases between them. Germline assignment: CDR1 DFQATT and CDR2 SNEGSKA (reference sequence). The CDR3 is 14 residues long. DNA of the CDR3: TGCAGTGCTAGGGGTGTTGGCATGAACACTGAAGCTTTCTTT. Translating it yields CSARGVGMNTEAFF.

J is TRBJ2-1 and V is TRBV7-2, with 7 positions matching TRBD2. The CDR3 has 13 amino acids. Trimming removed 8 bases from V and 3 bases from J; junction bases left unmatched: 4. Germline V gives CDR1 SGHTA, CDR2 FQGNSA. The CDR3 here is CASGAGVYNEQFF. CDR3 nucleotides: TGTGCCAGCGGGGCGGGGGTCTACAATGAGCAGTTCTTC. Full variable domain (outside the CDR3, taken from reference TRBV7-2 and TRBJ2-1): GAGVSQSPSNKVTEKGKDVELRCDPISGHTALYWYRQSLGQGLEFLIYFQGNSAPDKSGLPSDRFSAERTGGSVSTLTIQRTQQEDSAVYLCASGAGVYNEQFFGPGTRLTVL.

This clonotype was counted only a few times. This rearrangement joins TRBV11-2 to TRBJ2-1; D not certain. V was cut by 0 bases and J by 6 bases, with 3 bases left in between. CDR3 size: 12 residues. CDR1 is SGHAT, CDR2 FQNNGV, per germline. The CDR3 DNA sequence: TGTGCCAGCAGCTTAGAAATCAATGAGCAGTTCTTC. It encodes CASSLEINEQFF.

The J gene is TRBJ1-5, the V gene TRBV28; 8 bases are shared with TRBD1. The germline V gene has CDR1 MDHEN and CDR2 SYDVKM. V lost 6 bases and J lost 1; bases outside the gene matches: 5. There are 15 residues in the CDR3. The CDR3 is CASRAGGVSNQPQHF. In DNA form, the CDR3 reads TGTGCCAGCAGGGCAGGGGGCGTAAGCAATCAGCCCCAGCATTTT.

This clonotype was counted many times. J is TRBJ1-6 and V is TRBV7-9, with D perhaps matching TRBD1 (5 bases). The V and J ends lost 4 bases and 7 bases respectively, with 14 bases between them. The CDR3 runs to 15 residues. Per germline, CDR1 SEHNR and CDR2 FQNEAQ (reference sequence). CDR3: CASSSAGTGNSPLHF. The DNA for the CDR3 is TGTGCCAGCAGCTCAGCCGGGACGGGGAATTCACCCCTCCACTTT.

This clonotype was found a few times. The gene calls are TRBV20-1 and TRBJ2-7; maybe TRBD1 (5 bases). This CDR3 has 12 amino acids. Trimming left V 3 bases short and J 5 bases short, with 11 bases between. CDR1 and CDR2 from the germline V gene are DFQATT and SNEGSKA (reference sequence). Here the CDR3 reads CSASRQGDEQYF. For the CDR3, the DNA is TGCAGTGCTAGTAGACAAGGGGACGAGCAGTACTTC.

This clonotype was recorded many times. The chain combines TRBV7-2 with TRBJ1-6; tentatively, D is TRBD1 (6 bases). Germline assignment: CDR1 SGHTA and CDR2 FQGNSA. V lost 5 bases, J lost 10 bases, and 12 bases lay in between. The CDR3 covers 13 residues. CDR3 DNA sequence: TGTGCCAGCAGCCCCCAGGGGAGGTCACCCCTCCACTTT. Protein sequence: CASSPQGRSPLHF.

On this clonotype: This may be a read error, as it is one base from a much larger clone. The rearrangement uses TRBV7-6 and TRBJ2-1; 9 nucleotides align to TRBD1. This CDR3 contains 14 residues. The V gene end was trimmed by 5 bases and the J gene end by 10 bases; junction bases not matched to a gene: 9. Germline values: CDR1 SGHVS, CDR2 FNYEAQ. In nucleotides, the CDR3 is TGTGCCAGCAGCGGAGGGACAGGGTTTCAAGAGCAGTTCTTC. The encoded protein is CASSGGTGFQEQFF.

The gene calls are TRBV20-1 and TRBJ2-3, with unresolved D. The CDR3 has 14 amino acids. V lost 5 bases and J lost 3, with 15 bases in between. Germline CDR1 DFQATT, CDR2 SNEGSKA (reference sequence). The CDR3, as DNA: TGCAGTGCTGATCCGGCAAGATCGACAGATACGCAGTATTTT. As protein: CSADPARSTDTQYF.

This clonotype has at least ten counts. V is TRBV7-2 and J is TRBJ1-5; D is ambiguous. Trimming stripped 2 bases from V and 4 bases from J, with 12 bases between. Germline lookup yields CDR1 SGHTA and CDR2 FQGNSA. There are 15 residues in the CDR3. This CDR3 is CASSLQAGSNQPQHF. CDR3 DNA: TGTGCCAGCAGCTTACAGGCAGGATCGAATCAGCCCCAGCATTTT. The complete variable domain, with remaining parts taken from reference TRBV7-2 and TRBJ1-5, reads GAGVSQSPSNKVTEKGKDVELRCDPISGHTALYWYRQSLGQGLEFLIYFQGNSAPDKSGLPSDRFSAERTGGSVSTLTIQRTQQEDSAVYLCASSLQAGSNQPQHFGDGTRLSIL.

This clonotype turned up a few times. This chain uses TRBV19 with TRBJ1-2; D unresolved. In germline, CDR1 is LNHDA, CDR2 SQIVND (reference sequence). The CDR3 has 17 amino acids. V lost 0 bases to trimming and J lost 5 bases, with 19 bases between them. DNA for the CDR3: TGTGCCAGTAGTATAGATCATACCGAGGCAGGAATTTATGGCTACACCTTC. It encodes CASSIDHTEAGIYGYTF.

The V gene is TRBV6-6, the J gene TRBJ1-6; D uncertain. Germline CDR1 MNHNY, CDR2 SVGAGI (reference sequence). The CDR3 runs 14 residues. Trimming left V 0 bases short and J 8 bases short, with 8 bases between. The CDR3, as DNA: TGTGCCAGCAGTTACTCTCGTCCGGATTCACCCCTCCACTTT. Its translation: CASSYSRPDSPLHF.

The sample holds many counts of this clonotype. CDR3 sequence: CASSFPGLAGVDEQFF. CDR3 nucleotide sequence: TGTGCCAGCAGCTTCCCGGGACTAGCGGGAGTCGATGAGCAGTTCTTC. This chain uses TRBV7-9 with TRBJ2-1; 14 nucleotides agree with TRBD2. The CDR3 is made up of 16 amino acids. Germline CDR1 and CDR2: SEHNR and FQNEAQ (reference sequence). Germline trimming cut 3 bases from V and 8 bases from J; bases unmatched to any gene: 6.

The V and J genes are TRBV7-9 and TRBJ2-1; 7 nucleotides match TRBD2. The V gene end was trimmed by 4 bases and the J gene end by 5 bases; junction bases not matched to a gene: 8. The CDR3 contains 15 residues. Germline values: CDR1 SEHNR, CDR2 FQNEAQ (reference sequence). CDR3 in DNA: TGTGCCAGCAGCTCACCCCGGGACTACAACAATGAGCAGTTCTTC. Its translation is CASSSPRDYNNEQFF.

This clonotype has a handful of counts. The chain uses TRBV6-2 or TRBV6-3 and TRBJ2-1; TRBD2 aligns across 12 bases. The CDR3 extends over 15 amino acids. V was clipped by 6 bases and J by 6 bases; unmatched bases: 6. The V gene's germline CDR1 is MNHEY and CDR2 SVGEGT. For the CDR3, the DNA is TGTGCCAGCAGGGTGACTAGCGGGAGCCTCAATGAGCAGTTCTTC. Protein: CASRVTSGSLNEQFF.